This section outlines one T cell receptor (beta chain) sequence together with its context. V lost 7 bases, J lost 2 bases, and 12 bases lay in between. The CDR3 extends over 13 amino acids. Germline V CDR1 and CDR2: SNHLY, FYNNEI. TCRdb's copy holds only in-frame clones and misses some; the assay was immunoSEQ multiplex PCR. Altogether fewer than 80,000 clones are present, approximately 86% being singletons, with the ten largest covering 1% to 1.5%. The entry originates in a study of OX40 agonist ivuxolimab in advanced cancers. Sequencing used CD4+ or CD8+ T cells sorted from blood, obtained in a trial of the OX40 agonist ivuxolimab. The chain combines TRBV2 with TRBJ2-7, with D unclear. This clonotype originated in an adult with an advanced solid tumor such as melanoma, head and neck, liver or kidney cancer. The chain's CDR3 is CASNRRRPYEQYF. CDR3 DNA sequence: TGTGCCAGCAACCGTAGGCGACCCTACGAGCAGTACTTC.